This T cell receptor beta chain was sequenced in a study of blood T cell repertoires in COVID-19. In the study overall: T cells, B-cell-depleted T cells, or PBMCs provided the cDNA or gDNA that served as material.

Libraries were prepared by immunoSEQ multiplex PCR; TCRdb keeps only in-frame clonotypes and omits some of them. The repertoire holds roughly 40,000 clones, approximately 86% seen once, with 12% in the top ten. This CDR3 spans 16 amino acids. The germline gives CDR1 MNHNS, CDR2 SASEGT. Germline trimming cut 1 base from V and 0 bases from J; bases unmatched to any gene: 2. The sequenced sample consisted of peripheral blood. This sequence joins TRBV6-1 and TRBJ1-3; 8 bases align to TRBD1. The source of this sequence is a human donor in a cohort sampled during active COVID-19. The CDR3 DNA follows: TGTGCCAGCAGTGAAGTTACAGGGGGCTCTGGAAACACCATATATTTT. Its protein is CASSEVTGGSGNTIYF.